The next 5 T cell receptor beta chains were all read from a single sample in a study of stem cell transplantation in POMP-related autoinflammatory disease. Generated by immunoSEQ multiplex PCR, the TCRdb table keeps only in-frame clones and is missing some. The sample contains under 9,500 clones, 80% to 90% of which appear only once. The specimen comprised CD8+ T cells from PBMCs, sampled after stem cell transplantation. The receptors come from a human patient with POMP-related autoinflammation and immune dysregulation (PRAID). Some T cells may be supplied by the graft donor.

V gene TRBV28 combines with J gene TRBJ2-2, with D perhaps matching TRBD2 (5 bases). Trimming removed 5 bases from V and 2 bases from J, with 21 bases in between. The CDR3 contains 18 residues. Germline values: CDR1 MDHEN, CDR2 SYDVKM. The CDR3 here is CASSQPSSGWVNTGELFF. In nucleotides, the CDR3 is TGTGCCAGCAGTCAGCCTTCTTCGGGGTGGGTTAACACCGGGGAGCTGTTTTTT.

V gene TRBV19 combines with J gene TRBJ2-7; possibly TRBD2 for D (5 bases). CDR3 length: 16 amino acids. V was shortened by 3 bases and J by 2 bases, with 17 bases between the two germline ends. Looked up from germline, CDR1 is LNHDA and CDR2 is SQIVND (reference sequence). In DNA, the CDR3 is TGTGCCAGTAGTATCCCTATCCCGAGGGCCGCCTACGAGCAGTACGTC. Its translation is CASSIPIPRAAYEQYV.

The chain employs TRBV6-6 and TRBJ1-6, with TRBD1 matching over 11 bases. This CDR3 spans 17 amino acids. J gave up 8 bases and V 5 bases, and 11 bases lay outside the gene matches. From germline, CDR1 is MNHNY and CDR2 SVGAGI (reference sequence). The CDR3: CASSPRTGGREDSPLHF. The DNA for the CDR3 is TGTGCCAGCAGTCCCCGGACAGGGGGCCGGGAGGATTCACCCCTCCACTTT.

The rearrangement uses TRBV6-5 and TRBJ2-2; no clear D gene. The V end lost 7 bases, the J end lost 1 base, and 13 bases lay between the germline ends. This CDR3 has 15 residues. Germline assignment: CDR1 MNHEY and CDR2 SVGAGI. CDR3 region: CASTQGRVNTGELFF. Written as DNA, the CDR3 is TGTGCCAGCACCCAAGGTCGGGTGAACACCGGGGAGCTGTTTTTT.

This clone has a single count. The J gene is TRBJ2-1, the V gene TRBV29-1; 15 nucleotides match TRBD2. Germline V lookup: CDR1 SQVTM, CDR2 ANQGSEA. The CDR3 is 15 amino acids. V lost 5 bases and J lost 5; bases outside the gene matches: 4. CDR3 sequence reads: CSVTGTSGGNNEQFF. The CDR3 DNA is TGCAGCGTTACCGGGACTAGCGGGGGGAACAATGAGCAGTTCTTC.